A selection of T cell receptor beta chains follows, all from one sample in a study of Graves' ophthalmopathy and Graves' hyperthyroidism. TCRdb called the multiplex PCR reads again in MiXCR, with one record for every CDR3 protein. The sample lists approximately 640,000 distinct CDR3 sequences, over 40% occurring once. Sequenced sample: peripheral blood. The receptors stem from an adult man with Graves' ophthalmopathy. Each CDR3 is given with its conserved first and last residue. D genes are given only for firm matches. Clone size is stated in some rows and not others, as once, few, many or a class when expanded.

clone size: many; D gene: .; V gene: TRBV6-1; J gene: TRBJ1-5; CDR3 protein: CASSEFHHQPQHF; CDR3 DNA: TGTGCCAGCAGTGAGTTTCACCATCAGCCCCAGCATTTT
clone size: .; D gene: .; V gene: TRBV15; J gene: TRBJ2-6; CDR3 protein: CATSRGSGFYVLTF; CDR3 DNA: TGTGCCACCAGCAGAGGGTCGGGGTTCTACGTCCTGACTTTC
clone size: once; D gene: .; V gene: TRBV19; J gene: TRBJ1-1; CDR3 protein: CASKRGRDYAEAFF; CDR3 DNA: TGTGCCAGCAAGAGGGGCAGGGATTACGCTGAAGCTTTCTTT
clone size: many; D gene: .; V gene: TRBV10-2; J gene: TRBJ2-5; CDR3 protein: CASRGTGEWETQYF; CDR3 DNA: TGCGCCAGCAGGGGGACGGGAGAGTGGGAGACCCAGTACTTC
clone size: many; D gene: .; V gene: TRBV25-1; J gene: TRBJ1-2; CDR3 protein: CASSEYNTIYGYTF; CDR3 DNA: TGTGCCAGCAGTGAATACAACACAATCTATGGCTACACCTTC
clone size: many; D gene: .; V gene: TRBV24-1; J gene: TRBJ1-2; CDR3 protein: CATSEGTGKGYTF; CDR3 DNA: TGTGCCACCAGTGAAGGGACGGGGAAAGGCTACACCTTC
clone size: .; D gene: .; V gene: TRBV5-5; J gene: TRBJ1-2; CDR3 protein: CASSTQDYGYTF; CDR3 DNA: TGTGCCAGTAGTACACAGGATTATGGCTACACCTTC
clone size: .; D gene: .; V gene: TRBV9; J gene: TRBJ1-5; CDR3 protein: CASSAPVVSYSNQLQHF; CDR3 DNA: TGTGCCAGCAGCGCACCAGTGGTTTCTTATAGCAATCAGCTCCAGCATTTT
clone size: many; D gene: TRBD1; V gene: TRBV25-1; J gene: TRBJ2-2; CDR3 protein: CASSEYGQGYTGELFF; CDR3 DNA: TGTGCCAGCAGTGAATATGGACAGGGGTACACCGGGGAGCTGTTTTTT
clone size: many; D gene: TRBD2; V gene: TRBV7-9; J gene: TRBJ2-7; CDR3 protein: CASSPSGRYSYEQYF; CDR3 DNA: TGTGCCAGCAGCCCTAGCGGGAGGTACTCCTACGAGCAGTACTTC
clone size: .; D gene: TRBD1; V gene: TRBV5-4; J gene: TRBJ2-2; CDR3 protein: CASSLAVGQKAGELFF; CDR3 DNA: TGTGCCAGCAGCTTGGCGGTGGGACAGAAGGCCGGGGAGCTGTTTTTT
clone size: .; D gene: .; V gene: TRBV24-1; J gene: TRBJ2-1; CDR3 protein: CATSLGGIAYNEQFF; CDR3 DNA: TGTGCCACCAGCCTCGGGGGTATCGCCTACAATGAGCAGTTCTTC
clone size: many; D gene: .; V gene: TRBV29-1; J gene: TRBJ1-2; CDR3 protein: CSVESRGGYGYTF; CDR3 DNA: TGCAGCGTTGAATCTAGGGGCGGCTATGGCTACACCTTC
clone size: .; D gene: .; V gene: TRBV7-2; J gene: TRBJ1-6; CDR3 protein: CASSSQRVRGNSPLHF; CDR3 DNA: TGTGCCAGCAGCTCCCAACGCGTACGGGGGAATTCACCCCTCCACTTT
clone size: many; D gene: .; V gene: TRBV29-1; J gene: TRBJ2-2; CDR3 protein: CSVGGSTGELFF; CDR3 DNA: TGCAGCGTTGGAGGGAGCACCGGGGAGCTGTTTTTT
clone size: many; D gene: .; V gene: TRBV6-5; J gene: TRBJ2-5; CDR3 protein: CASLDGSETQYF; CDR3 DNA: TGTGCCAGCCTTGACGGGAGTGAGACCCAGTACTTC
clone size: many; D gene: TRBD2; V gene: TRBV19; J gene: TRBJ2-2; CDR3 protein: CASSWTSGSPGELFF; CDR3 DNA: TGTGCCAGTTCCTGGACTAGCGGGAGTCCCGGGGAGCTGTTTTTT
clone size: .; D gene: .; V gene: TRBV5-1; J gene: TRBJ1-2; CDR3 protein: CASSLQPGLDGYTF; CDR3 DNA: TGCGCCAGCAGCCTGCAACCGGGGCTGGATGGCTACACCTTC
clone size: .; D gene: .; V gene: TRBV29-1; J gene: TRBJ2-1; CDR3 protein: CSVAEGGNEQFF; CDR3 DNA: TGCAGCGTCGCAGAGGGCGGGAATGAGCAGTTCTTC
clone size: .; D gene: .; V gene: TRBV7-9; J gene: TRBJ1-1; CDR3 protein: CASSITAGTEAFF; CDR3 DNA: TGTGCCAGCAGTATAACTGCGGGCACTGAAGCTTTCTTT
clone size: many; D gene: TRBD2; V gene: TRBV20-1; J gene: TRBJ2-5; CDR3 protein: CSATGLAEQETQYF; CDR3 DNA: TGCAGTGCTACGGGACTAGCGGAACAAGAGACCCAGTACTTC
clone size: many; D gene: TRBD1; V gene: TRBV10-1; J gene: TRBJ1-2; CDR3 protein: CARTTGRFSYGYTF; CDR3 DNA: TGCGCCAGGACGACAGGGAGGTTCTCCTATGGCTACACCTTC
clone size: many; D gene: TRBD1; V gene: TRBV10-3; J gene: TRBJ2-7; CDR3 protein: CAISSGQGRGYEQYF; CDR3 DNA: TGTGCCATCAGCTCTGGACAGGGGAGGGGATACGAGCAGTACTTC
clone size: many; D gene: .; V gene: TRBV7-3; J gene: TRBJ1-2; CDR3 protein: CASSLSPGYGYTF; CDR3 DNA: TGTGCCAGCAGCTTAAGCCCAGGGTATGGCTACACCTTC
clone size: .; D gene: .; V gene: TRBV29-1; J gene: TRBJ1-1; CDR3 protein: CSEGVNTEAFF; CDR3 DNA: TGCAGCGAAGGGGTAAACACTGAAGCTTTCTTT
clone size: .; D gene: .; V gene: TRBV9; J gene: TRBJ2-2; CDR3 protein: CASSPSGGGFTGELFF; CDR3 DNA: TGTGCCAGCAGCCCCTCAGGGGGGGGGTTCACCGGGGAGCTGTTTTTT
clone size: .; D gene: TRBD1; V gene: TRBV24-1; J gene: TRBJ1-2; CDR3 protein: CATRETGSYTF; CDR3 DNA: TGTGCCACCAGAGAGACAGGGTCCTACACCTTC
clone size: many; D gene: .; V gene: TRBV13; J gene: TRBJ1-2; CDR3 protein: CASSPSNRPNYGYTF; CDR3 DNA: TGTGCCAGCAGCCCCTCGAACAGGCCCAACTATGGCTACACCTTC
clone size: .; D gene: .; V gene: TRBV29-1; J gene: TRBJ1-2; CDR3 protein: CSVVRRDSGVYGYTF; CDR3 DNA: TGCAGCGTTGTGCGTCGGGACTCTGGGGTATATGGCTACACCTTC
clone size: .; D gene: TRBD1; V gene: TRBV10-3; J gene: TRBJ2-5; CDR3 protein: CAISVTGWETQYF; CDR3 DNA: TGTGCCATCAGTGTGACAGGGTGGGAGACCCAGTACTTC
clone size: .; D gene: .; V gene: TRBV10-3; J gene: TRBJ2-5; CDR3 protein: CASAGGVRETQYF; CDR3 DNA: TGTGCCAGCGCTGGGGGTGTTAGGGAGACCCAGTACTTC
clone size: many; D gene: .; V gene: TRBV19; J gene: TRBJ2-2; CDR3 protein: CASSDRPGELFF; CDR3 DNA: TGTGCCAGTTCGGACCGACCCGGGGAGCTGTTTTTT
clone size: many; D gene: TRBD2; V gene: TRBV7-9; J gene: TRBJ2-5; CDR3 protein: CASTESTGGEGTQYF; CDR3 DNA: TGTGCCAGCACCGAAAGCACGGGAGGGGAAGGGACCCAGTACTTC
clone size: .; D gene: .; V gene: TRBV25-1; J gene: TRBJ1-2; CDR3 protein: CACSAGGRGGYTF; CDR3 DNA: TGTGCCTGCAGTGCTGGGGGGCGCGGCGGCTACACCTTC
clone size: .; D gene: .; V gene: TRBV29-1; J gene: TRBJ1-1; CDR3 protein: CSVDGQRNTEAFF; CDR3 DNA: TGCAGCGTAGACGGGCAGCGGAACACTGAAGCTTTCTTT
clone size: .; D gene: .; V gene: TRBV19; J gene: TRBJ2-3; CDR3 protein: CASTRGLYSTDTQYF; CDR3 DNA: TGTGCCAGTACGAGGGGTCTATATTCAACAGATACGCAGTATTTT
clone size: .; D gene: .; V gene: TRBV7-2; J gene: TRBJ1-1; CDR3 protein: CASSRTGNEAFF; CDR3 DNA: TGTGCCAGCAGCCGTACAGGGAATGAAGCTTTCTTT
clone size: .; D gene: TRBD1; V gene: TRBV5-1; J gene: TRBJ1-4; CDR3 protein: CASSQGEEKLFF; CDR3 DNA: TGCGCCAGCAGCCAGGGGGAGGAAAAACTGTTTTTT
clone size: .; D gene: .; V gene: TRBV10-3; J gene: TRBJ2-2; CDR3 protein: CAISASRPRDTGELFF; CDR3 DNA: TGTGCCATCAGTGCCAGCAGGCCTAGGGACACCGGGGAGCTGTTTTTT
clone size: .; D gene: TRBD1; V gene: TRBV11-2; J gene: TRBJ1-6; CDR3 protein: CASSSSLPLGQDNSPLHF; CDR3 DNA: TGTGCCAGCAGCTCCAGCCTACCCCTCGGACAGGATAATTCACCCCTCCACTTT
clone size: many; D gene: .; V gene: TRBV10-3; J gene: TRBJ1-2; CDR3 protein: CAISERPNYGYTF; CDR3 DNA: TGTGCCATCAGTGAGAGACCTAACTATGGCTACACCTTC
clone size: many; D gene: .; V gene: TRBV29-1; J gene: TRBJ1-2; CDR3 protein: CSVDDRDNYGYTF; CDR3 DNA: TGCAGCGTTGACGACAGAGATAACTATGGCTACACCTTC
clone size: .; D gene: TRBD2; V gene: TRBV11-2; J gene: TRBJ2-2; CDR3 protein: CASSFGGGAAGELFF; CDR3 DNA: TGTGCCAGCAGCTTCGGCGGGGGGGCAGCCGGGGAGCTGTTTTTT
clone size: many; D gene: .; V gene: TRBV25-1; J gene: TRBJ1-1; CDR3 protein: CASSTSGFGTEAFF; CDR3 DNA: TGTGCCAGCAGTACATCAGGGTTCGGCACTGAAGCTTTCTTT
clone size: .; D gene: .; V gene: TRBV7-2; J gene: TRBJ1-1; CDR3 protein: CASTAGVTEAFF; CDR3 DNA: TGTGCCAGCACTGCAGGGGTTACTGAAGCTTTCTTT
clone size: few; D gene: .; V gene: TRBV12-3/TRBV12-4; J gene: TRBJ2-7; CDR3 protein: CASSLSSEGHEQYF; CDR3 DNA: TGTGCCAGCAGTTTATCCTCGGAAGGTCACGAGCAGTACTTC
clone size: .; D gene: TRBD1; V gene: TRBV29-1; J gene: TRBJ2-7; CDR3 protein: CSVEDRAYGQYF; CDR3 DNA: TGCAGCGTTGAGGACAGGGCTTACGGGCAGTACTTC
clone size: many; D gene: .; V gene: TRBV10-1; J gene: TRBJ2-5; CDR3 protein: CASSETSKTQYF; CDR3 DNA: TGCGCCAGCAGCGAAACTAGTAAGACCCAGTACTTC
clone size: many; D gene: .; V gene: TRBV6-5; J gene: TRBJ2-7; CDR3 protein: CASSSSVSYEQYF; CDR3 DNA: TGTGCCAGCAGTTCATCTGTCTCCTACGAGCAGTACTTC
clone size: many; D gene: TRBD1; V gene: TRBV10-3; J gene: TRBJ1-1; CDR3 protein: CASRARDRGLAFF; CDR3 DNA: TGTGCCAGCCGGGCCCGGGACAGGGGTCTAGCTTTCTTT
clone size: .; D gene: .; V gene: TRBV7-2; J gene: TRBJ1-2; CDR3 protein: CASAKDSYGYTF; CDR3 DNA: TGTGCCAGCGCAAAGGACAGCTATGGCTACACCTTC
clone size: many; D gene: .; V gene: TRBV11-1; J gene: TRBJ1-1; CDR3 protein: CASSLISAGYLNTEAFF; CDR3 DNA: TGTGCCAGCAGCTTAATTTCCGCAGGGTACTTGAACACTGAAGCTTTCTTT
clone size: .; D gene: .; V gene: TRBV7-3; J gene: TRBJ1-5; CDR3 protein: CASSVSRVVGQPQHF; CDR3 DNA: TGTGCCAGCAGCGTAAGCAGGGTGGTGGGGCAGCCCCAGCATTTT
clone size: once; D gene: .; V gene: TRBV15; J gene: TRBJ1-2; CDR3 protein: CATEEQGDYGYTF; CDR3 DNA: TGTGCCACGGAAGAACAGGGTGACTATGGCTACACCTTC
clone size: many; D gene: TRBD2; V gene: TRBV7-8; J gene: TRBJ2-5; CDR3 protein: CASSLAEETQYF; CDR3 DNA: TGTGCCAGCAGCCTAGCGGAAGAGACCCAGTACTTC
clone size: many; D gene: .; V gene: TRBV4-1; J gene: TRBJ2-7; CDR3 protein: CASSQDPGTSYEQYF; CDR3 DNA: TGTGCCAGCAGCCAAGATCCTGGTACTTCCTACGAGCAGTACTTC
clone size: .; D gene: .; V gene: TRBV5-1; J gene: TRBJ2-5; CDR3 protein: CASLRAGTNQPQYF; CDR3 DNA: TGCGCCAGCTTGAGGGCAGGGACAAATCAGCCCCAGTACTTC
clone size: many; D gene: .; V gene: TRBV7-6; J gene: TRBJ2-2; CDR3 protein: CASSSTNTRSGELFF; CDR3 DNA: TGTGCCAGCAGCTCTACGAACACTCGTTCCGGGGAGCTGTTTTTT
clone size: .; D gene: .; V gene: TRBV2; J gene: TRBJ2-6; CDR3 protein: CASSEADSGANVLTF; CDR3 DNA: TGTGCCAGCAGTGAAGCCGACTCTGGGGCCAACGTCCTGACTTTC
clone size: .; D gene: TRBD1; V gene: TRBV15; J gene: TRBJ1-2; CDR3 protein: CATSGTGGSYGYTF; CDR3 DNA: TGTGCCACCAGCGGGACAGGGGGCTCCTATGGCTACACCTTC